What follows are 23 T cell receptor beta chains derived from one specimen sequenced in a study of control samples from healthy donors and cancer patients. Profiling relied on immunoSEQ multiplex PCR, and the TCRdb table lists in-frame clones only, not all of them. This repertoire shows around 20,000 clones, more than 70% found once; its top ten account for around 9%. The material sequenced was PBMCs. These receptors were obtained from a woman aged 60-70 years with head and neck cancer.

The chain links TRBV11-2 to TRBJ2-1; D not resolved. This CDR3 is 15 amino acids long. V gave up 5 bases and J gave up 6 bases, with 17 bases separating them. Per germline, CDR1 SGHAT and CDR2 FQNNGV. This CDR3 reads CASSLLPQVGNEQFF. CDR3 DNA: TGTGCCAGCAGCCTCCTCCCCCAGGTTGGCAATGAGCAGTTCTTC.

The V call is TRBV27, the J call TRBJ1-4; unclear D gene. The V and J ends lost 1 base and 1 base respectively, with 13 bases between them. The CDR3 consists of 17 residues. Looked up from germline, CDR1 is MNHEY and CDR2 is SMNVEV (reference sequence). The CDR3 is CASSLFKVTGTNEKLFF. CDR3 bases: TGTGCCAGCAGTTTATTTAAGGTGACGGGAACTAATGAAAAACTGTTTTTT. The whole variable domain, remainder taken from reference TRBV27 and TRBJ1-4, is EAQVTQNPRYLITVTGKKLTVTCSQNMNHEYMSWYRQDPGLGLRQIYYSMNVEVTDKGDVPEGYKVSRKEKRNFPLILESPSPNQTSLYFCASSLFKVTGTNEKLFFGSGTQLSVL.

The chain carries TRBV6-4 and TRBJ1-1; D might be TRBD1 (6 bases). The CDR3 sequence is 14 residues long. Trimming shortened V by 6 bases and J by 1 base, and 12 bases separated the two germline ends. CDR1 is MRHNA, CDR2 SNTAGT, per germline. CDR3 nucleotide sequence: TGTGCCAGCAGCCCCACACAGGGGAACACTGAAGCTTTCTTT. It translates to CASSPTQGNTEAFF.

This chain uses TRBV11-3 with TRBJ2-7; D gene ambiguous. Germline assignment: CDR1 SGHNT and CDR2 YENEEA. The CDR3 totals 13 residues. V gave up 8 bases and J gave up 0 bases, with 11 bases separating them. CDR3 sequence (DNA): TGTGCCAGCCCGGAAGGAAGCTCCTACGAGCAGTACTTC. It codes for CASPEGSSYEQYF. Complete variable domain (other parts from reference TRBV11-3 and TRBJ2-7): EAGVVQSPRYKIIEKKQPVAFWCNPISGHNTLYWYLQNLGQGPELLIRYENEEAVDDSQLPKDRFSAERLKGVDSTLKIQPAELGDSAVYLCASPEGSSYEQYFGPGTRLTVT.

The genes are TRBV5-5 and TRBJ1-4; D gene ambiguous. This CDR3 is built from 15 residues. V was shortened by 4 bases and J by 7 bases, with 17 bases between the two germline ends. The germline V gene encodes CDR1 SGHKS and CDR2 YYEKEE (reference sequence). The CDR3 here is CASSPGFLEGEKLFF. CDR3 nucleotide sequence: TGTGCCAGCAGCCCGGGGTTCCTCGAGGGTGAAAAACTGTTTTTT.

The V call is TRBV5-1, the J call TRBJ2-5, with D tentatively TRBD1 (5 bases). The germline V and J ends were trimmed by 3 bases and 1 base, with 16 bases remaining between them. CDR1 SGHRS and CDR2 YFSETQ come from the germline V gene. The CDR3 totals 16 residues. In DNA form, the CDR3 reads TGCGCCAGCAGCTCTATACCCCAGGGCCTCCAAGAGACCCAGTACTTC. Its protein product is CASSSIPQGLQETQYF.

The chain links TRBV4-1 to TRBJ1-5, with D perhaps TRBD1 (6 bases). This CDR3 spans 15 amino acids. Germline assignment: CDR1 MGHRA and CDR2 YSYEKL. Trimming pared 2 bases from V and 7 bases from J, leaving 15 bases between. CDR3 in amino acids: CASSQLQGFGQPQHF. The CDR3 bases are TGCGCCAGCAGCCAACTACAGGGTTTCGGACAGCCCCAGCATTTT.

The chain employs TRBV5-6 and TRBJ1-2, with D possibly matching TRBD1 (5 bases). The CDR3 runs 16 residues. V was clipped by 6 bases and J by 4 bases, with 22 bases between them. Looked up from germline, CDR1 is SGHDT and CDR2 is YYEEEE. CDR3: CASTPGPQGGSYGYTF. The CDR3 nucleotides are TGTGCCAGCACCCCCGGGCCCCAGGGTGGGAGCTATGGCTACACCTTC.

This chain uses TRBV4-2 with TRBJ2-1; 9 bases align to TRBD1. The V segment lost 7 bases and the J segment 4 bases; nucleotides outside the gene matches: 8. The CDR3 is 15 residues long. Looked up from germline, CDR1 is LGHNA and CDR2 is YNFKEQ. CDR3 sequence reads: CASTPRQGVYNEQFF. The CDR3 DNA sequence: TGTGCCAGCACTCCCCGACAGGGGGTGTACAATGAGCAGTTCTTC.

The chain recombines TRBV15 with TRBJ2-7; the match to TRBD2 covers 10 bases. The CDR3 is 15 amino acids. The V gene's germline CDR1 is LNHNV and CDR2 YYDKDF (reference sequence). Trimming removed 0 bases from V and 4 bases from J; junction bases left unmatched: 3. The CDR3 loop is CATSREGTSAYEQYF. The CDR3 DNA sequence: TGTGCCACCAGCAGAGAGGGGACTAGCGCATACGAGCAGTACTTC.

The rearrangement uses TRBV27 and TRBJ2-2; D gene uncertain. Trimming removed 7 bases at V and 3 bases at J, with 15 bases between. The CDR3 loop spans 15 amino acids. Germline CDR1 is MNHEY and CDR2 is SMNVEV (reference sequence). The CDR3 region has the DNA TGTGCCAGCACTCAAGACCCAGGACACACCGGGGAGCTGTTTTTT. Its translation is CASTQDPGHTGELFF.

The chain couples TRBV11-2 to TRBJ1-2, with a possible D match to TRBD1 (5 bases). Germline loops: CDR1 SGHAT, CDR2 FQNNGV. CDR3 length: 13 amino acids. The V end lost 6 bases, the J end lost 3 bases, and 11 bases lay between the germline ends. The CDR3 coding sequence is TGTGCCAGCAGACGGGACGGGGACTATGGCTACACCTTC. It is translated as CASRRDGDYGYTF. The full variable domain, its missing parts supplied by reference TRBV11-2 and TRBJ1-2, is EAGVAQSPRYKIIEKRQSVAFWCNPISGHATLYWYQQILGQGPKLLIQFQNNGVVDDSQLPKDRFSAERLKGVDSTLKIQPAKLEDSAVYLCASRRDGDYGYTFGSGTRLTVV.

The J gene is TRBJ1-2, the V gene TRBV18; D gene uncertain. CDR3 length: 14 residues. Germline V gene sequence: CDR1 KGHSH, CDR2 LQKENI. Trimming removed 3 bases from V and 1 base from J, with 9 bases in between. The CDR3, as DNA: TGTGCCAGCTCACCCTCCGGGTTTAACTATGGCTACACCTTC. Its translation is CASSPSGFNYGYTF.

This clone came up once. The V and J genes are TRBV2 and TRBJ1-1, with D unclear. The length of the CDR3 is 13 residues. The V gene lost 3 bases and the J gene lost 7 bases, with 12 bases spanning the gap. CDR1 and CDR2 (germline): SNHLY, FYNNEI. The CDR3: CASSELRQSEAFF. The CDR3 DNA reads as TGTGCCAGCAGTGAGTTAAGGCAAAGTGAAGCTTTCTTT. The entire variable domain, with the rest obtained from reference TRBV2 and TRBJ1-1, is as follows: EPEVTQTPSHQVTQMGQEVILRCVPISNHLYFYWYRQILGQKVEFLVSFYNNEISEKSEIFDDQFSVERPDGSNFTLKIRSTKLEDSAMYFCASSELRQSEAFFGQGTRLTVV.

This sequence joins TRBV7-3 and TRBJ2-1, with a possible D match to TRBD2 (5 bases). The CDR3 has 13 residues. V was cut by 1 base and J by 4 bases, with 5 bases left in between. Germline V lookup: CDR1 SGHTA, CDR2 FQGTGA. Here the CDR3 reads CASSLSGYNEQFF. The CDR3 DNA reads as TGTGCCAGCAGCTTAAGCGGGTACAATGAGCAGTTCTTC.

The chain is built from TRBV6-6 and TRBJ2-5; no clear D gene. With 5 bases removed from V and 4 bases from J, the gap between germline ends came to 8 bases. This CDR3 comprises 12 residues. Germline V lookup: CDR1 MNHNY, CDR2 SVGAGI (reference sequence). In DNA, the CDR3 is TGTGCCAGCAGTCAGAGAGGAGAGACCCAGTACTTC. This encodes CASSQRGETQYF.

This chain connects TRBV11-2 to TRBJ1-1; 7 positions agree with TRBD1. V shed 5 bases, J shed 10 bases, and the junction held 10 bases outside the gene matches. The CDR3 contains 13 residues. Germline lookup yields CDR1 SGHAT and CDR2 FQNNGV. CDR3 sequence: CASSPGQPSGAFF. The CDR3 DNA is TGTGCCAGCAGCCCGGGACAGCCCTCAGGAGCTTTCTTT.

The rearrangement links TRBV2 to TRBJ2-5; D ambiguous. The CDR3 totals 13 residues. Trimming stripped 6 bases from V and 5 bases from J, with 13 bases between. Germline values: CDR1 SNHLY, CDR2 FYNNEI. CDR3 region: CASSAGPPETQYF. In nucleotides, the CDR3 is TGTGCCAGCAGCGCCGGACCCCCGGAGACCCAGTACTTC.

The J gene is TRBJ1-6, the V gene TRBV19, with TRBD1 matching over 9 bases. Germline V gene data show CDR1 as LNHDA and CDR2 as SQIVND (reference sequence). This CDR3 has 15 amino acids. The V segment lost 5 bases and the J segment 10 bases; nucleotides outside the gene matches: 9. Written as DNA, the CDR3 is TGTGCCAGTAGTCCCCGGACAGGGGAAGGGTCACCCCTCCACTTT. The encoded protein is CASSPRTGEGSPLHF.

The chain recombines TRBV18 with TRBJ2-3; D not resolved. Trimming removed 1 base from V and 2 bases from J, with 7 bases in between. CDR3 length: 14 residues. The germline V gene encodes CDR1 KGHSH and CDR2 LQKENI. The DNA for the CDR3 is TGTGCCAGCTCACCACAGGGTTACACAGATACGCAGTATTTT. It translates to CASSPQGYTDTQYF.

The chain is built from TRBV19 and TRBJ2-1; 11 bases are a match to TRBD2. J lost 6 bases, V lost 5 bases, and 3 bases had no gene match. The CDR3 extends over 14 amino acids. The V gene's germline CDR1 is LNHDA and CDR2 SQIVND (reference sequence). Written as DNA, the CDR3 is TGTGCCAGTAGTCCCGGGACTAGCGGCAATGAGCAGTTCTTC. Its translation: CASSPGTSGNEQFF.

The CDR3 nucleotides are TGTGCTTTCGGGGGAAATGAGCAGTTCTTC. Translated: CAFGGNEQFF. The rearrangement joins TRBV30 to TRBJ2-1, with D maybe TRBD2 (6 bases). The CDR3 covers 10 residues. Germline V gene lookup returns CDR1 GTSNPN and CDR2 SVGIG (reference sequence).

The gene calls are TRBV11-2 and TRBJ1-1; D perhaps matches TRBD1 (5 bases). V lost 2 bases and J 0 bases, leaving 16 bases between the germline ends. Germline V CDR1 and CDR2: SGHAT, FQNNGV. The CDR3 has 17 residues. The CDR3 reads CASSLWGQSLMNTEAFF. CDR3 nucleotides: TGTGCCAGCAGCTTATGGGGCCAGAGCCTTATGAACACTGAAGCTTTCTTT.